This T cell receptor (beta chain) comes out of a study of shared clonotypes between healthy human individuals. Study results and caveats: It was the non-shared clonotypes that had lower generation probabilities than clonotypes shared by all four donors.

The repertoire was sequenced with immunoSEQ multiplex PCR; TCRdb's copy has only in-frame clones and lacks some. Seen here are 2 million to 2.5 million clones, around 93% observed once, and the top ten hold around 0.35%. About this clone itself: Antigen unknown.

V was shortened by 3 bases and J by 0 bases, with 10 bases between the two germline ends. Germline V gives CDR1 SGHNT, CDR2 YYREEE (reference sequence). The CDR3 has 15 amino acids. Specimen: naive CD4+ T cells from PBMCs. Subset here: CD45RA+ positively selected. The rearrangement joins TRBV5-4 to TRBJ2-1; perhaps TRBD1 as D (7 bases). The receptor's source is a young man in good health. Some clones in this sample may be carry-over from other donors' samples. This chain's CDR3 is CASSSGGSSYNEQFF. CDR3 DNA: TGTGCCAGCAGCTCAGGGGGGAGCTCCTACAATGAGCAGTTCTTC.